This T cell receptor (beta chain) was observed in a study of blood T cell repertoires in COVID-19. Study details: COVID-19 samples from acute and convalescent phases originated in the United States, Italy and Spain. T cells, B-cell-depleted T cells, or PBMCs provided the cDNA or gDNA that served as material.

V lost 5 bases and J 7 bases, leaving 12 bases between the germline ends. The germline gives CDR1 ENHRY, CDR2 SYGVKD. The CDR3 consists of 13 residues. As originally analysed: Amplifying reference gene primers gave estimates of nucleated cell counts. Sequencing used immunoSEQ multiplex PCR; TCRdb keeps in-frame clones, though not all of them. V, J and clone size were drawn from that table, and D and trimming were deduced from the DNA. The table shows some 90,000 clones, with 75% to 85% occurring only once. Sequencing was carried out using peripheral blood. The V and J genes are TRBV10-3 and TRBJ1-5; possibly TRBD1 for D (6 bases). This clonotype originated in a woman aged 70-85 years with acute or convalescent COVID-19. The CDR3 loop is CAISTGLEQPQHF. Written as DNA, the CDR3 is TGTGCCATCAGTACAGGGCTCGAACAGCCCCAGCATTTT.